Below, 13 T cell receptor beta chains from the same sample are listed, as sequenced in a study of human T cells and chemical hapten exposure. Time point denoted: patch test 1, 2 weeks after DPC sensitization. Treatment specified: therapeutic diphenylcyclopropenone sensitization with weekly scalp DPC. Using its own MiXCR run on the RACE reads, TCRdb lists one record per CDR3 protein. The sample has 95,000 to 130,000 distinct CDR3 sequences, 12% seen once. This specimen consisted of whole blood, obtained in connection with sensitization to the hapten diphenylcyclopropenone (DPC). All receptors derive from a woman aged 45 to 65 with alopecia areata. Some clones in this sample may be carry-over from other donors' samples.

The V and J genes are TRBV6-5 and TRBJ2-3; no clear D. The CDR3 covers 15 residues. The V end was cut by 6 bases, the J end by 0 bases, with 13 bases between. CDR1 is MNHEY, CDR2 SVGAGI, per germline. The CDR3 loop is CASSLVGVSTDTQYF. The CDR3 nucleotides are TGTGCCAGCAGCTTGGTAGGAGTAAGCACAGATACGCAGTATTTT.

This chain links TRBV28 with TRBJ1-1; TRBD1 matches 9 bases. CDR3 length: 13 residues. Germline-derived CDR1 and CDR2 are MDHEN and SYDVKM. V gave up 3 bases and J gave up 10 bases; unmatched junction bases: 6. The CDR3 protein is CASSLLQGARAFF. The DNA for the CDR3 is TGTGCCAGCAGTTTGTTACAGGGGGCCAGAGCTTTCTTT.

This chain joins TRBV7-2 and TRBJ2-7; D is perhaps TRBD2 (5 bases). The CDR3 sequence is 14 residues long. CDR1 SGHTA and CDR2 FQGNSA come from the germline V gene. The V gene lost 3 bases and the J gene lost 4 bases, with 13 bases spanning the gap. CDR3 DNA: TGTGCCAGCAGCTTCGGAGGAGGAGGATACGAGCAGTACTTC. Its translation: CASSFGGGGYEQYF.

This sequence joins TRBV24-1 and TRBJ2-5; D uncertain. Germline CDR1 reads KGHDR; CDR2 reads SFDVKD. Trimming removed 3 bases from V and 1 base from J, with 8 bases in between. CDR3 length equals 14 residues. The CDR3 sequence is CATSDADGQETQYF. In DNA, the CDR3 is TGTGCCACCAGTGATGCGGACGGCCAAGAGACCCAGTACTTC.

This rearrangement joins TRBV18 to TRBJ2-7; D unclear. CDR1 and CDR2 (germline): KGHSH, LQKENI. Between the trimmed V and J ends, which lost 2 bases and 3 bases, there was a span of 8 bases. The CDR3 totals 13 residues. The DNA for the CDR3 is TGTGCCAGCTCACCAGGGTCCCACTACGAGCAGTACTTC. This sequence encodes CASSPGSHYEQYF.

The CDR3 spells CASGDYLSSYNEQFF. For the CDR3, the DNA is TGTGCCAGCGGGGACTATCTCAGCTCCTACAATGAGCAGTTCTTC. The rearrangement uses TRBV12-3 or TRBV12-4 and TRBJ2-1; TRBD2 matches 7 bases. This CDR3 comprises 15 residues. With 8 bases clipped from V and 0 bases from J, the junction kept 7 bases outside the gene matches.

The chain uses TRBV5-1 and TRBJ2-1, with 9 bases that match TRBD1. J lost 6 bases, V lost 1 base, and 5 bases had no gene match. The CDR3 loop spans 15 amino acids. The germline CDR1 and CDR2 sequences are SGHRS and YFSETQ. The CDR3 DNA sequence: TGCGCCAGCAGCTTGTCCGGGACAGGGTCCAATGAGCAGTTCTTC. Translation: CASSLSGTGSNEQFF.

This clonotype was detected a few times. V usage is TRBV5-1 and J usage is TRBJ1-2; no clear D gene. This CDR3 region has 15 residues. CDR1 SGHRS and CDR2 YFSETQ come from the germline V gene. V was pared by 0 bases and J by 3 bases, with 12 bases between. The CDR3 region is CASSLGAPWDYGYTF. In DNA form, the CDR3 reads TGCGCCAGCAGCTTGGGGGCACCCTGGGACTATGGCTACACCTTC.

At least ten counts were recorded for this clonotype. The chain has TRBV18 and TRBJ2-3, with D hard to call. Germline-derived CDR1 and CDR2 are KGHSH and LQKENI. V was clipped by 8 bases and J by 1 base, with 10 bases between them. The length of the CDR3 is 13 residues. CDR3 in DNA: TGTGCCAGCCCTGACCCCGGCACAGATACGCAGTATTTT. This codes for CASPDPGTDTQYF.

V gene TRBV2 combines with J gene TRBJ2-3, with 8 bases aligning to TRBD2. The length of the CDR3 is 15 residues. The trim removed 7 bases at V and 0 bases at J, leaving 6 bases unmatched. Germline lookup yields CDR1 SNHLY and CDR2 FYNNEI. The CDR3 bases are TGTGCCAGCAACGGACTAGCAGCTAGCACAGATACGCAGTATTTT. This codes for CASNGLAASTDTQYF.

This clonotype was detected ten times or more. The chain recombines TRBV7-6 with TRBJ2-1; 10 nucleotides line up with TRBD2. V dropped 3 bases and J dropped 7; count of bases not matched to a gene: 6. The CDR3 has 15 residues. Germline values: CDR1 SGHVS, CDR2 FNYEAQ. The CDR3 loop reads CASSLWLAGVNEQFF. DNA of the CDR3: TGTGCCAGCAGCTTGTGGCTAGCGGGAGTTAATGAGCAGTTCTTC. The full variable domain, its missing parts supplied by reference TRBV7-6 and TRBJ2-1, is GAGVSQSPRYKVTKRGQDVALRCDPISGHVSLYWYRQALGQGPEFLTYFNYEAQQDKSGLPNDRFSAERPEGSISTLTIQRTEQRDSAMYRCASSLWLAGVNEQFFGPGTRLTVL.

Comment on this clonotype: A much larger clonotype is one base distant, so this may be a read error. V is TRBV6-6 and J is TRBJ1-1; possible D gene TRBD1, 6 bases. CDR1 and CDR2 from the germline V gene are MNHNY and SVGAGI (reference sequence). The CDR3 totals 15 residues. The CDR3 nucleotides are TGTGCCAGCACTCCGGGGCCAGGGGAGAACACTGAAACTTTCTTT. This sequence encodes CASTPGPGENTETFF.

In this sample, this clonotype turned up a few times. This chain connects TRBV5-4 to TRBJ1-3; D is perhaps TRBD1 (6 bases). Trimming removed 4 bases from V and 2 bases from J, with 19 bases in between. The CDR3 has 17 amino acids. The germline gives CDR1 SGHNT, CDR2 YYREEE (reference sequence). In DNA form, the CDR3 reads TGTGCCAGCAGCCAACACCGGATGGGGGCAACTGGAAACACCATATATTTT. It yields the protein CASSQHRMGATGNTIYF.